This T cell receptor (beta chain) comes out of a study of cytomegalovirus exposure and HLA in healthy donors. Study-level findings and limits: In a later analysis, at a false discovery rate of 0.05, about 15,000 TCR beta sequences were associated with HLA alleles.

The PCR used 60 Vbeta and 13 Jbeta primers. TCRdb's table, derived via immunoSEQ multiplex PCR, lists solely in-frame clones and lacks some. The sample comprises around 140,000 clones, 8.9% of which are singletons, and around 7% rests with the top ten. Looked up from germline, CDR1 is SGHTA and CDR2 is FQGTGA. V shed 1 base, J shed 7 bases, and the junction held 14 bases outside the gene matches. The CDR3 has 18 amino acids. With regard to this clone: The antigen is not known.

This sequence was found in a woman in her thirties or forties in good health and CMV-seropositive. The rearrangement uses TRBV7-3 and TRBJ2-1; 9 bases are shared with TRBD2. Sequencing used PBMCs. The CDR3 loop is CASSLNPWGLAGPNEQFF. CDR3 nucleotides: TGTGCCAGCAGCTTAAATCCCTGGGGGCTAGCGGGGCCGAATGAGCAGTTCTTC.